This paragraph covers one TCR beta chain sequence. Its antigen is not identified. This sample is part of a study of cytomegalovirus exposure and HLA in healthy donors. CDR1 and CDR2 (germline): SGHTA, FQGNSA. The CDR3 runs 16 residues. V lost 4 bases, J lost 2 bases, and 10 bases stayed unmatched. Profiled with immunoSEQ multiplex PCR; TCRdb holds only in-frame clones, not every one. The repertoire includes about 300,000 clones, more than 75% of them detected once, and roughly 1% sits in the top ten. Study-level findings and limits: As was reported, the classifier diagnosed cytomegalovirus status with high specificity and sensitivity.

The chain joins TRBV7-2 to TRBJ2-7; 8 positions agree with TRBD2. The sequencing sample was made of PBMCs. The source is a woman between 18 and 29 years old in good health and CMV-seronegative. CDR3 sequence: CASSSPSGRTTYEQYF. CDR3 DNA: TGTGCCAGCAGCTCACCAAGCGGGAGAACTACCTACGAGCAGTACTTC.